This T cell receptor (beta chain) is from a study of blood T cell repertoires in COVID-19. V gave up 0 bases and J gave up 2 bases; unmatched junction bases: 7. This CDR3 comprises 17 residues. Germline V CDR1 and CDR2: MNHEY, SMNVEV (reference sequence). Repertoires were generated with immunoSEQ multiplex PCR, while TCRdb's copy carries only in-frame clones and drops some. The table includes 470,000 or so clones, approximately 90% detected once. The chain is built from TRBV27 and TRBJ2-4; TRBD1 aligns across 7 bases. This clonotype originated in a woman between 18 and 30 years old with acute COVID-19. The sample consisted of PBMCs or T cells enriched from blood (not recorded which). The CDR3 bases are TGTGCCAGCAGTTTATCCTGGACAGGCTTATCCAAAAACATTCAGTACTTC. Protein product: CASSLSWTGLSKNIQYF.